A selection of T cell receptor beta chains follows, all from one sample in a study of blood T cell repertoires in COVID-19. Profiled with immunoSEQ multiplex PCR; TCRdb holds only in-frame clones, not every one. The data contain around 150,000 clones, 70% to 90% of them seen just once; the ten biggest clones take up 8% to 9%. Material: peripheral blood. Receptor source: a woman in her fifties or sixties with COVID-19, enrolled during active disease. Each CDR3 is given with its conserved first and last residue. The D gene is left open where the match is weak. Only some rows state a clone size, as once, few, many or a class for expanded clones.

TRBV18	TRBJ1-1	NA	NA	CASSPQGRENTEAFF	TGTGCCAGCTCACCACAAGGCAGGGAGAACACTGAAGCTTTCTTT
TRBV10-1	TRBJ1-5	NA	NA	CASNGGAYNQPQHF	TGCGCCAGCAACGGGGGGGCCTACAATCAGCCCCAGCATTTT
TRBV7-6	TRBJ1-3	NA	once	CASSLGEGNTIYF	TGTGCCAGCAGCTTAGGGGAGGGAAACACCATATATTTT
TRBV9	TRBJ2-7	TRBD2	once	CASSPSGSSYEQYF	TGTGCCAGCAGCCCTAGCGGGAGCTCCTACGAGCAGTACTTC
TRBV5-1	TRBJ1-1	NA	NA	CASSLPEADTEAFF	TGCGCCAGCAGTCTGCCGGAGGCGGACACTGAAGCTTTCTTT
TRBV24-1	TRBJ1-2	NA	NA	CATSDFPSGGPLDGYTF	TGTGCCACCAGTGATTTCCCCTCCGGGGGACCCTTGGATGGCTACACCTTC
TRBV12-5	TRBJ2-2	NA	once	CASGFEGLKGGELFF	TGTGCTAGTGGTTTCGAGGGACTCAAAGGAGGGGAGCTGTTTTTT
TRBV18	TRBJ2-5	TRBD1	NA	CASSPTDRTRETQYF	TGTGCCAGCTCACCGACGGACAGGACGCGGGAGACCCAGTACTTC
TRBV9	TRBJ1-1	NA	NA	CASSVGADPRERAFF	TGTGCCAGCAGCGTAGGGGCCGACCCCCGTGAGAGAGCTTTCTTT
TRBV7-7	TRBJ2-1	TRBD1	NA	CASSLRRQTGASNEQFF	TGTGCCAGCAGCCTCCGCCGGCAGACAGGGGCTAGCAATGAGCAGTTCTTC
TRBV6-1	TRBJ1-2	NA	NA	CASSEEEDYGYTF	TGTGCCAGCAGTGAAGAGGAGGACTATGGCTACACCTTC
TRBV5-6	TRBJ1-2	TRBD1	many	CASSIGQGRADGYTF	TGTGCCAGCAGCATCGGACAGGGTCGGGCCGATGGCTACACCTTC
TRBV3-1/TRBV3-2	TRBJ2-1	TRBD2	once	CASTLAGGPLNEQFF	TGTGCCAGCACCCTAGCGGGAGGGCCGTTGAATGAGCAGTTCTTC
TRBV7-8	TRBJ1-6	TRBD1	NA	CASSPDRSDSPLHF	TGTGCCAGCAGCCCGGACAGGAGTGATTCACCCCTCCACTTT
TRBV7-3	TRBJ2-1	NA	NA	CASSSGTTTYNEQFF	TGTGCCAGCAGCTCCGGGACAACAACCTACAATGAGCAGTTCTTC
TRBV19	TRBJ1-1	NA	NA	CASSIYGIGEAFF	TGTGCCAGTAGTATCTACGGGATAGGTGAAGCTTTCTTT
TRBV6-5	TRBJ2-7	NA	NA	CASTERWTYEQYF	TGTGCCAGCACCGAGAGGTGGACTTACGAGCAGTACTTC
TRBV27	TRBJ2-3	TRBD2	NA	CASSFHKRGGYTDTQYF	TGTGCCAGCAGTTTTCATAAGCGGGGAGGATACACAGATACGCAGTATTTT
TRBV3-1/TRBV3-2	TRBJ1-2	NA	few	CASSQRGAHGYTF	TGTGCCAGCAGCCAACGGGGGGCCCATGGCTACACCTTC
TRBV5-1	TRBJ2-6	NA	NA	CASSLSSPKSSGANVLTF	TGCGCCAGCAGCTTGTCATCGCCTAAGTCCTCTGGGGCCAACGTCCTGACTTTC
TRBV5-8	TRBJ2-1	TRBD2	NA	CASSLRLAGVRFF	TGTGCCAGCAGCTTACGACTAGCGGGAGTTCGGTTCTTC
TRBV18	TRBJ2-2	NA	NA	CASSADIDTGELFF	TGTGCCAGCTCAGCGGACATTGACACCGGGGAGCTGTTTTTT
TRBV5-1	TRBJ2-2	TRBD2	once	CASSLAVPGGNTGELFF	TGCGCCAGCAGCTTGGCCGTTCCGGGGGGGAACACCGGGGAGCTGTTTTTT
TRBV5-6	TRBJ1-6	TRBD1	once	CASSPGQGMNSPLHF	TGTGCCAGCAGCCCGGGACAGGGGATGAATTCACCCCTCCACTTT
TRBV18	TRBJ1-2	NA	NA	CASSPQGSGNYGYTF	TGTGCCAGCTCGCCACAGGGATCGGGAAACTATGGCTACACCTTC
TRBV14	TRBJ2-7	NA	NA	CASSQLPGLSSYEQYF	TGTGCCAGCAGCCAGCTGCCGGGACTGAGCTCCTACGAGCAGTACTTC
TRBV5-6	TRBJ1-3	NA	NA	CASSLEGGTTGNTIYF	TGTGCCAGCAGCTTGGAGGGAGGGACCACTGGAAACACCATATATTTT
TRBV27	TRBJ1-6	NA	NA	CASRYYRDVKSPLHF	TGTGCCAGCAGATATTACAGGGATGTAAAGTCACCCCTCCACTTT
TRBV11-2	TRBJ2-1	NA	NA	CASSLGDFPSNEQFF	TGTGCCAGCAGCTTAGGGGACTTTCCGTCCAATGAGCAGTTCTTC
TRBV5-1	TRBJ2-2	NA	once	CASSLPDRTNTGELFF	TGCGCCAGCAGCCTGCCGGACAGAACGAACACCGGGGAGCTGTTTTTT
TRBV19	TRBJ2-1	TRBD2	NA	CASSIQAGGPGGGEQFF	TGTGCCAGTAGTATCCAAGCGGGAGGGCCGGGGGGTGGTGAGCAGTTCTTC
TRBV5-1	TRBJ1-4	NA	NA	CASRAGEKLFF	TGCGCCAGCAGGGCGGGTGAAAAACTGTTTTTT
TRBV5-1	TRBJ1-2	NA	NA	CASSAGRGGGYTF	TGCGCCAGCAGTGCGGGAAGGGGCGGCGGCTACACCTTC
TRBV7-3	TRBJ1-4	NA	NA	CASSRGSGEKLFF	TGTGCCAGCAGCAGGGGGTCGGGGGAAAAACTGTTTTTT
TRBV6-5	TRBJ1-5	NA	NA	CASTISQSSNQPQHF	TGTGCCAGCACCATCTCACAAAGTAGCAATCAGCCCCAGCATTTT
TRBV5-1	TRBJ1-1	NA	NA	CASSLENSNMNTEAFF	TGCGCCAGCAGCTTGGAAAACAGTAACATGAACACTGAAGCTTTCTTT
TRBV6-5	TRBJ2-3	TRBD1	NA	CASSYSGQGTADTQYF	TGTGCCAGCAGTTACTCGGGACAGGGCACCGCAGATACGCAGTATTTT
TRBV18	TRBJ1-2	NA	NA	CASSPKMTAGGYTF	TGTGCCAGCTCACCAAAAATGACAGCGGGAGGCTACACCTTC
TRBV19	TRBJ1-2	NA	NA	CASLTGHGYTF	TGTGCCAGTTTAACAGGACATGGCTACACCTTC
TRBV18	TRBJ1-1	NA	once	CASSPIAGTEAFF	TGTGCCAGCTCACCAATCGCCGGCACTGAAGCTTTCTTT
TRBV11-2	TRBJ1-2	TRBD1	NA	CASSQGGNAGSHTF	TGTGCCAGCAGCCAAGGGGGCAACGCGGGGAGCCACACCTTC
TRBV19	TRBJ1-1	TRBD1	NA	CASSIGTGVAFF	TGTGCCAGTAGTATCGGGACAGGGGTGGCTTTCTTT
TRBV6-5	TRBJ1-2	TRBD1	few	CASESDRGLYGYTF	TGTGCCAGCGAATCGGACAGGGGTCTTTATGGCTACACCTTC
TRBV6-4	TRBJ1-1	TRBD1	NA	CASSTRQGTEAFF	TGTGCCAGCAGCACTCGACAGGGCACTGAAGCTTTCTTT
TRBV2	TRBJ2-3	NA	NA	CASMRQAKSTDTQYF	TGTGCCAGCATGAGACAGGCGAAGAGCACAGATACGCAGTATTTT
TRBV6-5	TRBJ2-7	TRBD2	NA	CASKGLGNSYEQYF	TGTGCCAGCAAGGGACTAGGGAACTCCTACGAGCAGTACTTC
TRBV19	TRBJ1-1	NA	NA	CASSIAGVKNTEAFF	TGTGCCAGTAGTATAGCAGGGGTGAAGAACACTGAAGCTTTCTTT
TRBV7-9	TRBJ1-3	NA	NA	CASSLLQSENTIYF	TGTGCCAGCAGCTTATTACAGTCGGAAAACACCATATATTTT
TRBV27	TRBJ1-1	NA	few	CASSLRGFTEAFF	TGTGCCAGCAGTTTACGGGGATTCACTGAAGCTTTCTTT
TRBV5-4	TRBJ2-2	TRBD2	few	CASSYSGQNTGELFF	TGTGCCAGCAGCTATAGCGGGCAGAACACCGGGGAGCTGTTTTTT
TRBV2	TRBJ1-5	NA	few	CASKIDSNQPQHF	TGTGCCAGCAAGATAGATAGCAATCAGCCCCAGCATTTT
TRBV7-2	TRBJ1-2	NA	NA	CASSLSTAGHDGYTF	TGTGCCAGCAGCTTAAGCACGGCGGGGCACGATGGCTACACCTTC
TRBV25-1	TRBJ1-4	NA	NA	CASTQGHREKLFF	TGTGCCAGCACCCAGGGTCACCGTGAAAAACTGTTTTTT
TRBV7-2	TRBJ1-1	TRBD1	NA	CASSSQGAAVTEAFF	TGTGCCAGCAGTTCTCAGGGGGCCGCGGTCACTGAAGCTTTCTTT
TRBV7-9	TRBJ2-7	NA	NA	CASRGPGVSSYEQYF	TGTGCCAGCAGAGGACCGGGAGTAAGCTCCTACGAGCAGTACTTC
TRBV19	TRBJ2-1	TRBD2	NA	CASIGTRNNEQFF	TGTGCCAGTATAGGGACTAGGAACAATGAGCAGTTCTTC
TRBV5-8	TRBJ2-2	NA	NA	CASSSGRGLNTGELFF	TGTGCCAGCAGCTCCGGACGCGGGTTGAACACCGGGGAGCTGTTTTTT
TRBV30	TRBJ1-4	NA	NA	CAWSQGVWGGKLFF	TGTGCCTGGAGTCAAGGAGTTTGGGGCGGAAAACTGTTTTTT